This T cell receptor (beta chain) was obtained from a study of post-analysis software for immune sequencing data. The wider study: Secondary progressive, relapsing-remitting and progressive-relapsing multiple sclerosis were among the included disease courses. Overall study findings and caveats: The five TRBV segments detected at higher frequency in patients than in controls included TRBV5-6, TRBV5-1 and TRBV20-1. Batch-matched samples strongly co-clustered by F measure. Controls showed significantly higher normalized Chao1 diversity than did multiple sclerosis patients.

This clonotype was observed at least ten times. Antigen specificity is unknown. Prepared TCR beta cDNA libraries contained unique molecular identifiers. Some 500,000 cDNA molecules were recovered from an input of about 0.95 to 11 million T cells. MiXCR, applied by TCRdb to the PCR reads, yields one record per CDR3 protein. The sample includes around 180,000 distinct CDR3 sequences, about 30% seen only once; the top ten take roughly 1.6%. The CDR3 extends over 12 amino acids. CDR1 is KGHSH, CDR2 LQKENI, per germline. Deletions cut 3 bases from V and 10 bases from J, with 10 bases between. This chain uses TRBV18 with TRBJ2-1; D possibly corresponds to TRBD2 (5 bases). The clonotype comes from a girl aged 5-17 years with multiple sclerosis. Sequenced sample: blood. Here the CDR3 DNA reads TGTGCCAGCTCACCTCTGAGGGAGGAGCAGTTCTTC. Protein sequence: CASSPLREEQFF.